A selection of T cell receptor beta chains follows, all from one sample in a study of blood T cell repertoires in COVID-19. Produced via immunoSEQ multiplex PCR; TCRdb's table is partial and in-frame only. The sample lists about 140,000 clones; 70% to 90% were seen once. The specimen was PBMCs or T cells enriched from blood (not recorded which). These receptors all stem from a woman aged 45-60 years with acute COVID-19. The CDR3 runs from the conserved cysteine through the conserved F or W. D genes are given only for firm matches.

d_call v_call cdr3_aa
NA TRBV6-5 CASQADYNEQFF
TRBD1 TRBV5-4 CASSLALTGLGETQYF
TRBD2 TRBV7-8 CASSLAGGTSYNEQFF
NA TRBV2 CASSEAPAGPAYGYTF
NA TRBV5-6 CASSLMSGAGVTTGELFF
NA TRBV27 CASSLSLGVGQPQHF
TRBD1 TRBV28 CASSLLWQGGVYGYTF
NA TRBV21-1 CASSKVLAFKYNSPLHF
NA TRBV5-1 CASSLPSAEDTQYF
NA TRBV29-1 CSAETRTYEQYF
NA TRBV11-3 CASSPRGAPNSPLHF
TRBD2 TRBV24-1 CATSDSSGRGNEQFF
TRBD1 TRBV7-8 CASSSGTEFNQPQHF